The present T cell receptor beta chain was sequenced within a study of T cell repertoires in cytomegalovirus infection. The wider study: Public TCR beta signatures indicated both CMV infection and matching HLA type. Study-wide findings and caveats: Across the ex vivo response, the dominant clonotypes were HLA-C-restricted CMV-specific TCR beta clonotypes. CMV carriers having the relevant HLA were flagged by cumulative public TCR beta family frequency.

Comment on this clonotype: The antigen remains unidentified.

This CDR3 has 16 residues. Trimming removed 5 bases from V and 1 base from J, with 18 bases in between. Germline CDR1 reads MDHEN; CDR2 reads SYDVKM. Using its own MiXCR run on the reads, TCRdb lists one record per CDR3 protein. Among 310,000 or so distinct CDR3 sequences listed, roughly a sixth were seen once. The sample was PBMCs. This chain uses TRBV28 with TRBJ2-7; tentatively, D is TRBD1 (6 bases). The source of this sequence is a human donor in good health (CMV status not recorded). Some clones in this sample may be carry-over from other donors' samples. The CDR3 is CASSPRTELGSYEQYF. The CDR3 DNA reads as TGTGCCAGCAGTCCTCGGACAGAATTGGGTTCCTACGAGCAGTACTTC.